The 25 T cell receptor beta chains given below trace back to one sample, sequenced in a study of shared clonotypes between healthy human individuals. Sequencing was performed with immunoSEQ multiplex PCR; in TCRdb, only in-frame clones are kept and a portion is missing. The sample records some 1.4 million clones, approximately 96% being singletons. The specimen sequenced was naive CD4+ T cells sorted from blood. Subset: CD45RA+ positively selected. These receptors originate from a man between 25 and 39 years old in good health.

The rearrangement links TRBV19 to TRBJ1-3; weak D call: TRBD1 (6 bases). From germline, CDR1 is LNHDA and CDR2 SQIVND (reference sequence). V was cut by 5 bases and J by 0 bases, with 8 bases left in between. The CDR3 consists of 14 residues. In DNA form, the CDR3 reads TGTGCCAGTAGTTCAGGGGCCTCTGGAAACACCATATATTTT. Translated, it gives CASSSGASGNTIYF.

The rearrangement uses TRBV6-5 and TRBJ2-7; D ambiguous. V dropped 5 bases and J dropped 1 base, with 12 bases sitting between them. The CDR3 consists of 14 residues. Germline V gene sequence: CDR1 MNHEY, CDR2 SVGAGI. The CDR3 loop is CASSLTTASYEQYF. In DNA, the CDR3 is TGTGCCAGCAGTCTAACCACGGCGTCCTACGAGCAGTACTTC.

This clone is a singleton in its sample. The chain combines TRBV9 with TRBJ2-3; tentatively, D is TRBD1 (6 bases). Germline-derived CDR1 and CDR2 are SGDLS and YYNGEE. This CDR3 region has 15 residues. Trimming stripped 3 bases from V and 6 bases from J, with 17 bases between. The CDR3 DNA reads TGTGCCAGCAGCGCATTAACCAGGGGAACGGATACGCAGTATTTT. Encoded protein: CASSALTRGTDTQYF.

The chain has TRBV19 and TRBJ1-2; D may be TRBD1 (6 bases). The CDR3 is made up of 14 amino acids. V was clipped by 5 bases and J by 7 bases, with 17 bases between them. Germline V gene sequence: CDR1 LNHDA, CDR2 SQIVND (reference sequence). In DNA, the CDR3 is TGTGCCAGTAGTGTCTCCGGGACACCGGGTGGCTACACCTTC. Encoded protein: CASSVSGTPGGYTF.

The chain combines TRBV7-2 with TRBJ2-7; D is possibly TRBD1 or TRBD2 (5 bases each). The CDR3 runs 14 residues. The germline V gene encodes CDR1 SGHTA and CDR2 FQGNSA. V was pared by 3 bases and J by 7 bases, with 16 bases between. The CDR3 spells CASSFGSGSGEQYF. The CDR3, as DNA: TGTGCCAGCAGCTTTGGATCAGGGTCGGGAGAGCAGTACTTC.

The rearrangement uses TRBV7-2 and TRBJ2-7, with D perhaps matching TRBD2 (6 bases). This CDR3 has 15 amino acids. V lost 5 bases to trimming and J lost 6 bases, with 20 bases between them. CDR1 SGHTA and CDR2 FQGNSA come from the germline V gene. In nucleotides, the CDR3 is TGTGCCAGCAGCGCTACGGGACTCCTGGGGGGCGAGCAGTACTTC. Its translation is CASSATGLLGGEQYF.

This clone was found once. The V gene is TRBV6-6, the J gene TRBJ2-2, with D maybe TRBD1 (6 bases). Trimming pared 7 bases from V and 6 bases from J, leaving 12 bases between. The germline CDR1 and CDR2 sequences are MNHNY and SVGAGI (reference sequence). This CDR3 is built from 13 residues. CDR3 in DNA: TGTGCCAGCAATTTACAGGGCTCCGGGGAGCTGTTTTTT. This sequence encodes CASNLQGSGELFF.

Of note for this clone: This sample includes further DNA sequences coding for the same CDR3. The genes are TRBV6-5 and TRBJ2-1; 8 positions agree with TRBD1. Germline CDR1 is MNHEY and CDR2 is SVGAGI. The CDR3 loop spans 12 amino acids. V lost 8 bases, J lost 3 bases, and 0 bases stayed unmatched. In DNA form, the CDR3 reads TGTGCCAGCGGACAGGGCTACAATGAGCAGTTCTTC. Translated, it gives CASGQGYNEQFF.

This clone was counted once. V usage is TRBV5-5 and J usage is TRBJ1-2; 7 bases map to TRBD1. This CDR3 is 13 amino acids long. The germline V gene encodes CDR1 SGHKS and CDR2 YYEKEE (reference sequence). The junction had 2 bases not matched to a gene; V was cut back by 4 bases and J by 2 bases. Here the CDR3 DNA reads TGTGCCAGCAGCGCGGGACAGAACTATGGCTACACCTTC. It specifies CASSAGQNYGYTF.

The genes are TRBV10-3 and TRBJ2-7; D might be TRBD2 (7 bases). The germline V and J ends were trimmed by 4 bases and 3 bases, with 13 bases remaining between them. Germline V gene data show CDR1 as ENHRY and CDR2 as SYGVKD. The CDR3 is made up of 14 amino acids. The CDR3 DNA reads as TGTGCCATCAGTGTTCGGGGGGCTGGCTACGAGCAGTACTTC. Translating it yields CAISVRGAGYEQYF.

This clone was counted a single time. This specimen includes other DNA sequences encoding the same CDR3. The V and J genes are TRBV15 and TRBJ1-1; D is ambiguous. Germline V lookup: CDR1 LNHNV, CDR2 YYDKDF (reference sequence). The CDR3 consists of 13 residues. Trimming removed 0 bases at V and 2 bases at J, with 4 bases between. This CDR3 reads CATSRDLNTEAFF. The DNA of the CDR3 is TGTGCCACCAGCAGAGATCTAAACACTGAAGCTTTCTTT.

This clone has a handful of counts. This sample also contains other DNA sequences that code for the same CDR3. The chain recombines TRBV5-1 with TRBJ2-3; 10 bases agree with TRBD1. The trim removed 4 bases at V and 3 bases at J, leaving 5 bases unmatched. CDR3 length equals 15 residues. Germline lookup yields CDR1 SGHRS and CDR2 YFSETQ. The CDR3 DNA sequence: TGCGCCAGCAGCCTAGGGACAGGGGTGACAGATACGCAGTATTTT. This encodes CASSLGTGVTDTQYF.

This clone was seen a single time. The J gene is TRBJ2-5, the V gene TRBV11-2; 15 positions match TRBD2. J gave up 5 bases and V 3 bases, and 7 bases lay outside the gene matches. The CDR3 contains 17 residues. Germline V lookup: CDR1 SGHAT, CDR2 FQNNGV. CDR3 DNA: TGTGCCAGCAGCTTCGGACTAGCGGGGGGGGCGGAGGAGACCCAGTACTTC. Amino acids: CASSFGLAGGAEETQYF.

The J gene is TRBJ2-1, the V gene TRBV27; D call uncertain. The CDR3 sequence is 13 residues long. Trimming left V 3 bases short and J 9 bases short, with 12 bases between. Germline V gene sequence: CDR1 MNHEY, CDR2 SMNVEV (reference sequence). The CDR3 protein is CASSFSRPGEQFF. CDR3 bases: TGTGCCAGCAGTTTTAGCAGACCGGGTGAGCAGTTCTTC.

This clone was recorded at least ten times. The chain employs TRBV10-2 and TRBJ2-3; possible D gene TRBD1, 7 bases. The CDR3 runs to 17 residues. The V end was cut by 3 bases, the J end by 6 bases, with 22 bases between. Germline V gives CDR1 WSHSY, CDR2 SAAADI. CDR3 sequence: CASSDFGGTVFSDTQYF. DNA of the CDR3: TGCGCCAGCAGTGATTTTGGGGGGACAGTGTTCTCCGATACGCAGTATTTT.

The chain recombines TRBV5-4 with TRBJ2-7; D is uncertain. Trimming took 7 bases from V and 3 from J, leaving 14 bases between them. The CDR3 runs 13 residues. Germline V gene data show CDR1 as SGHNT and CDR2 as YYREEE (reference sequence). The CDR3 spells CASSRETHYEQYF. CDR3 coding DNA: TGTGCCAGCTCTAGGGAAACTCACTACGAGCAGTACTTC.

The chain links TRBV19 to TRBJ2-7, with TRBD1 matching over 8 bases. The CDR3 has 13 residues. Germline assignment: CDR1 LNHDA and CDR2 SQIVND (reference sequence). V dropped 8 bases and J dropped 5; count of bases not matched to a gene: 8. The CDR3 is CASGQGGRNEQYF. Written as DNA, the CDR3 is TGTGCCAGTGGACAGGGCGGTCGGAACGAGCAGTACTTC.

This rearrangement joins TRBV5-5 to TRBJ2-2, with 7 bases aligning to TRBD1. V lost 2 bases and J lost 6; bases outside the gene matches: 1. Looked up from germline, CDR1 is SGHKS and CDR2 is YYEKEE (reference sequence). CDR3 length: 13 residues. The CDR3 sequence: CASSLGGPGELFF. The CDR3, as DNA: TGTGCCAGCAGCTTAGGGGGCCCCGGGGAGCTGTTTTTT.

The gene calls are TRBV5-1 and TRBJ2-7, with TRBD2 as a possible D gene (6 bases). CDR1 SGHRS and CDR2 YFSETQ come from the germline V gene. The CDR3 extends over 15 amino acids. V was cut by 4 bases and J by 3 bases, with 17 bases left in between. The CDR3 reads CASSLGAGLGYEQYF. CDR3 in DNA: TGCGCCAGCAGCCTTGGCGCGGGATTAGGCTACGAGCAGTACTTC.

This chain uses TRBV7-3 with TRBJ2-1; D is perhaps TRBD1 or TRBD2 (6 bases each). Trimming removed 3 bases from V and 4 bases from J, with 13 bases in between. There are 15 residues in the CDR3. Germline lookup yields CDR1 SGHTA and CDR2 FQGTGA. CDR3: CASSFRGGGYNEQFF. The CDR3 DNA is TGTGCCAGCAGCTTTCGAGGAGGGGGTTACAATGAGCAGTTCTTC.

The chain combines TRBV6-4 with TRBJ2-1, with a possible D match to TRBD2 (5 bases). With 1 base removed from V and 0 bases from J, the gap between germline ends came to 10 bases. CDR1 is MRHNA, CDR2 SNTAGT, per germline. CDR3 length equals 16 residues. The CDR3 protein is CASSDYIGSSYNEQFF. In DNA, the CDR3 is TGTGCCAGCAGTGACTACATAGGGAGCTCCTACAATGAGCAGTTCTTC.

Comment on this clone: At the DNA level, this CDR3 is encoded by other sequences in the same sample as well. The chain joins TRBV18 to TRBJ2-6; D may be TRBD2 (5 bases). The length of the CDR3 is 17 residues. Looked up from germline, CDR1 is KGHSH and CDR2 is LQKENI. Trimming took 1 base from V and 0 from J, leaving 10 bases between them. CDR3 sequence reads: CASSPLPRGSGANVLTF. In DNA, the CDR3 is TGTGCCAGCTCACCACTCCCCCGGGGCTCTGGGGCCAACGTCCTGACTTTC. Complete variable domain (other parts from reference TRBV18 and TRBJ2-6): NAGVMQNPRHLVRRRGQEARLRCSPMKGHSHVYWYRQLPEEGLKFMVYLQKENIIDESGMPKERFSAEFPKEGPSILRIQQVVRGDSAAYFCASSPLPRGSGANVLTFGAGSRLTVL.

V and J are TRBV2 and TRBJ2-3; no clear D. The germline V gene encodes CDR1 SNHLY and CDR2 FYNNEI. V dropped 4 bases and J dropped 3 bases, with 8 bases sitting between them. This CDR3 spans 13 amino acids. Here the CDR3 DNA reads TGTGCCAGCAGTGGAGATGCAACAGATACGCAGTATTTT. Translating it yields CASSGDATDTQYF.

The V call is TRBV10-1, the J call TRBJ2-7, with 7 bases fitting TRBD2. The length of the CDR3 is 13 residues. The germline CDR1 and CDR2 sequences are WNHNN and SYGVQD (reference sequence). The J segment lost 6 bases and the V segment lost 4 bases, leaving 6 bases of the junction unmatched. The CDR3 reads CASSVGLTSEQYF. CDR3 DNA sequence: TGCGCCAGCAGTGTGGGACTAACTAGCGAGCAGTACTTC.

V usage is TRBV12-5 and J usage is TRBJ1-2; TRBD1 aligns across 7 bases. Looked up from germline, CDR1 is LGHNT and CDR2 is FRNRAP. V lost 1 base, J lost 4 bases, and 6 bases stayed unmatched. CDR3 size: 15 residues. The CDR3 nucleotides read TGTGCTAGTGGTTTGGATTACAGGGGACTCTATGGCTACACCTTC. It codes for CASGLDYRGLYGYTF.